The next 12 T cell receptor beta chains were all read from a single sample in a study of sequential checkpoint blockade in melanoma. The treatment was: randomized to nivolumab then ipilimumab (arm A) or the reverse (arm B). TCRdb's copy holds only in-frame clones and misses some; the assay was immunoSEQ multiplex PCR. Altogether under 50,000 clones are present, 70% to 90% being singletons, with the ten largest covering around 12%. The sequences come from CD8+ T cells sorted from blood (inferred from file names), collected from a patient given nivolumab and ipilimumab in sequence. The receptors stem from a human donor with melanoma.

CDR3 sequence: CASSLYRVRAEQYF. The DNA for the CDR3 is TGTGCCAGCAGTTTATACAGGGTCCGGGCAGAGCAGTACTTC. The chain has TRBV28 and TRBJ2-7, with D perhaps TRBD1 (6 bases). CDR3 length: 14 amino acids. With 1 base removed from V and 7 bases from J, the gap between germline ends came to 14 bases. Germline CDR1 reads MDHEN; CDR2 reads SYDVKM. The variable domain in full, completed from reference TRBV28 and TRBJ2-7, reads DVKVTQSSRYLVKRTGEKVFLECVQDMDHENMFWYRQDPGLGLRLIYFSYDVKMKEKGDIPEGYSVSREKKERFSLILESASTNQTSMYLCASSLYRVRAEQYFGPGTRLTVT.

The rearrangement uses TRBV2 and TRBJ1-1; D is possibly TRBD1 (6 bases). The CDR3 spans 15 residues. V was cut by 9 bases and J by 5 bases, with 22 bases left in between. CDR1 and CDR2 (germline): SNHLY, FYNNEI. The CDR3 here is CASKTPGEGLTEAFF. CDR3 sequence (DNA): TGTGCCAGTAAAACCCCAGGGGAGGGTCTGACTGAAGCTTTCTTT.

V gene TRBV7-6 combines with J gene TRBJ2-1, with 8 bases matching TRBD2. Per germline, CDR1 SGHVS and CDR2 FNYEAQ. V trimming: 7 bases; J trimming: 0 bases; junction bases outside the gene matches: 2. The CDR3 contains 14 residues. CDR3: CASTSGSSYNEQFF. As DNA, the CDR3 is TGTGCCAGCACCAGCGGGAGCTCCTACAATGAGCAGTTCTTC.

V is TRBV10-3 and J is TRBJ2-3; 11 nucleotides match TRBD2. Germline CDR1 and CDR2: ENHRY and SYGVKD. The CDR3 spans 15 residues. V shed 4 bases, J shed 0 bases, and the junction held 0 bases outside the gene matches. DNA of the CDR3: TGTGCCATCAGTGGGACTAGCGGGAGCACAGATACGCAGTATTTT. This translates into CAISGTSGSTDTQYF.

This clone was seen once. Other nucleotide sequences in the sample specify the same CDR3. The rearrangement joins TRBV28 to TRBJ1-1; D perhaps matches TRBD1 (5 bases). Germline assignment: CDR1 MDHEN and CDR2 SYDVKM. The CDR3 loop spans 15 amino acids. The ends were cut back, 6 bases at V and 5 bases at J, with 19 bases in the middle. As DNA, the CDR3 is TGTGCCAGCAGCGAGGGTGTCCCGGGGGGTACTGAAGCTTTCTTT. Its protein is CASSEGVPGGTEAFF.

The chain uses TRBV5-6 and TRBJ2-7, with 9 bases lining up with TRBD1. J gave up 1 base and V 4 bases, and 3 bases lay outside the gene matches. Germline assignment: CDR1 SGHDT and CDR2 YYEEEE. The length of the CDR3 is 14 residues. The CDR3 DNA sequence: TGTGCCAGCAGCGCCGGACAGGGGTCCTACGAGCAGTACGTC. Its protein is CASSAGQGSYEQYV.

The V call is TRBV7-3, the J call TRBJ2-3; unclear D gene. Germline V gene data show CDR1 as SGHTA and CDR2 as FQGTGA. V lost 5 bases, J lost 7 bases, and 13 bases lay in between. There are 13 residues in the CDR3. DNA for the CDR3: TGTGCCAGCAGCCTCCAGGCCGAATATACGCAGTATTTT. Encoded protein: CASSLQAEYTQYF.

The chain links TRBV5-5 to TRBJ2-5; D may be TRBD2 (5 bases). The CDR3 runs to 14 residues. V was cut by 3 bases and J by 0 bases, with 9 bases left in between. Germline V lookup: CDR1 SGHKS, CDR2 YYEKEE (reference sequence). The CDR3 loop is CASSSSGYQETQYF. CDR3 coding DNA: TGTGCCAGCAGCTCCTCGGGGTACCAAGAGACCCAGTACTTC.

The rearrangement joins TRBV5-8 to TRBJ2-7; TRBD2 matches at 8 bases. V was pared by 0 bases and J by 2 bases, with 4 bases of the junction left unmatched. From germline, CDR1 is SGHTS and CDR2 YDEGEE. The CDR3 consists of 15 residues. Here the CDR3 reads CASSLATSVTYEQYV. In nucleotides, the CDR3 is TGTGCCAGCAGCTTGGCGACTAGCGTTACCTACGAGCAGTACGTC.

The DNA of the CDR3 is TGTGCCAGCAGTTACAGGACACCTAACACTGAAGCTTTCTTT. As protein: CASSYRTPNTEAFF. This chain joins TRBV6-5 and TRBJ1-1, with D maybe TRBD1 (5 bases). V was trimmed by 2 bases and J by 2 bases, leaving 9 bases between them. The CDR3 loop spans 14 amino acids. The V gene's germline CDR1 is MNHEY and CDR2 SVGAGI.

The CDR3 nucleotides are TGTGCCAGCTCACCCTTGGACAATTATCTCACCGGGGAGCTGTTTTTT. Its translation: CASSPLDNYLTGELFF. The J gene is TRBJ2-2, the V gene TRBV18; TRBD1 might be the D (5 bases). V lost 3 bases, J lost 4 bases, and 15 bases lay in between. CDR3 length: 16 residues. Per the germline V gene, CDR1 is KGHSH and CDR2 is LQKENI.

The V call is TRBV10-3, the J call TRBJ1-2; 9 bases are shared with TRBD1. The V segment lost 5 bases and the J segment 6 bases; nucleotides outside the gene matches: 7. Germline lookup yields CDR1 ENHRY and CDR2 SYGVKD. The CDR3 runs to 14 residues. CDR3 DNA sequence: TGTGCCATCAGTCCGGGACAGGGATTTGATGGCTACACCTTC. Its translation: CAISPGQGFDGYTF.